These T cell receptor beta chains were read from a single sample in a study of regulatory T cells. Repertoires were generated with immunoSEQ multiplex PCR, while TCRdb's copy carries only in-frame clones and drops some. Of about 35,000 clones in the sample, approximately 91% were seen once. Source material: conventional CD4+ T cells sorted from blood. The receptors here all came from a person between 18 and 35 years old with CD3G deficiency. CDR3s include the opening cysteine and the closing phenylalanine or tryptophan. The D gene is left open where the match is weak. Some rows have no size entry. The others give once, few or many, or a class for an expanded clone.

d_call: TRBD2; clone_size: .; j_call: TRBJ2-1; v_call: TRBV28; cdr3_nt: TGTGCCAGCAGTCCCGATAGCGGGGTCCAGGGGCAGTTCTTC; cdr3_aa: CASSPDSGVQGQFF
d_call: TRBD1; clone_size: .; j_call: TRBJ1-2; v_call: TRBV28; cdr3_nt: TGTGCCAGCAGTTTCGCCGGGACAGGGAGTGGCTACACCTTC; cdr3_aa: CASSFAGTGSGYTF
d_call: .; clone_size: .; j_call: TRBJ2-5; v_call: TRBV18; cdr3_nt: TGTGCCAGCTCACCAGCTGTCCAAGAGACCCAGTACTTC; cdr3_aa: CASSPAVQETQYF
d_call: TRBD1; clone_size: .; j_call: TRBJ2-7; v_call: TRBV6-1; cdr3_nt: TGTGCCAGCAGCCGACAGGGGATAGCCTACGAGCAGTACTTC; cdr3_aa: CASSRQGIAYEQYF
d_call: TRBD2; clone_size: .; j_call: TRBJ2-7; v_call: TRBV7-8; cdr3_nt: TGTGCCAGCAGTTCGGACAGGCAGGGTGGGACTAGCGGGCGCCCTACGACCTACGAGCAGTACTTC; cdr3_aa: CASSSDRQGGTSGRPTTYEQYF
d_call: .; clone_size: .; j_call: TRBJ1-1; v_call: TRBV6-6; cdr3_nt: TGTGCCAGCACTATGAACACTGAAGCTTTCTTT; cdr3_aa: CASTMNTEAFF
d_call: TRBD1; clone_size: .; j_call: TRBJ1-2; v_call: TRBV28; cdr3_nt: TGTGCCAGCAGTTTTCCTCGCCGGGACAGCTATGGCTACACCTTC; cdr3_aa: CASSFPRRDSYGYTF
d_call: .; clone_size: .; j_call: TRBJ2-3; v_call: TRBV7-3; cdr3_nt: TGTGCCAGCAGCCCAAGCGGCACAGATACGCAGTATTTT; cdr3_aa: CASSPSGTDTQYF
d_call: TRBD2; clone_size: .; j_call: TRBJ2-1; v_call: TRBV28; cdr3_nt: TGTGCCAGCAGTCCTAGCGGGAGAGGGGGTGAGCAGTTCTTC; cdr3_aa: CASSPSGRGGEQFF
d_call: TRBD1; clone_size: .; j_call: TRBJ1-1; v_call: TRBV7-2; cdr3_nt: TGTGCCAGCAGCCCCAGGACAGGGGGGAACACTGAAGCTTTCTTT; cdr3_aa: CASSPRTGGNTEAFF
d_call: .; clone_size: .; j_call: TRBJ2-7; v_call: TRBV7-8; cdr3_nt: TGTGCCAGCAGCATAGGGGGGGACGTCACCTACGAGCAGTACTTC; cdr3_aa: CASSIGGDVTYEQYF
d_call: .; clone_size: .; j_call: TRBJ1-1; v_call: TRBV28; cdr3_nt: TGTGCCAGCAGCGTGAGGGCTCTGAACACTGAAGCTTTCTTT; cdr3_aa: CASSVRALNTEAFF
d_call: .; clone_size: .; j_call: TRBJ2-7; v_call: TRBV6-1; cdr3_nt: TGTGCCAGCAGTGAAGATAGCGAGACCCACTACGAGCAGTACTTC; cdr3_aa: CASSEDSETHYEQYF
d_call: .; clone_size: .; j_call: TRBJ1-2; v_call: TRBV28; cdr3_nt: TGTGCCAGCAGTTCTTCCCAGGGGTACTATGGCTACACCTTC; cdr3_aa: CASSSSQGYYGYTF
d_call: TRBD2; clone_size: few; j_call: TRBJ2-7; v_call: TRBV6-5; cdr3_nt: TGTGCCACAGTAACCGGGACTAGCGGGAGTCGGCAGTACTTC; cdr3_aa: CATVTGTSGSRQYF
d_call: .; clone_size: .; j_call: TRBJ2-3; v_call: TRBV10-3; cdr3_nt: TGTGCCATCAGTGAGTCCGACAGGGATACGCAGTATTTT; cdr3_aa: CAISESDRDTQYF
d_call: .; clone_size: .; j_call: TRBJ2-5; v_call: TRBV6-1; cdr3_nt: TGTGCCAGCAGTGAAGCGCTCTGGGGGCCGAAGACCCAGTACTTC; cdr3_aa: CASSEALWGPKTQYF
d_call: .; clone_size: .; j_call: TRBJ2-1; v_call: TRBV5-1; cdr3_nt: TGCGCCAGCAGCTCGAAAGACAATGAGCAGTTCTTC; cdr3_aa: CASSSKDNEQFF
d_call: .; clone_size: .; j_call: TRBJ2-2; v_call: TRBV5-1; cdr3_nt: TGCGCCAGCAGCCTGCTGGCAGGAACCGGGGAGCTGTTTTTT; cdr3_aa: CASSLLAGTGELFF
d_call: .; clone_size: .; j_call: TRBJ2-7; v_call: TRBV6-6; cdr3_nt: TGTGCCAGCAGCCGGGACGGTGGGGGCGAGCAGTACTTC; cdr3_aa: CASSRDGGGEQYF
d_call: .; clone_size: .; j_call: TRBJ2-3; v_call: TRBV11-2; cdr3_nt: TGTGCCAGCAGCCTTGGACTTTTCACAGATACGCAGTATTTT; cdr3_aa: CASSLGLFTDTQYF
d_call: .; clone_size: .; j_call: TRBJ1-2; v_call: TRBV5-1; cdr3_nt: TGCGCCAGCACAAATAGGGACGTCGATAACTATGGCTACACCTTC; cdr3_aa: CASTNRDVDNYGYTF
d_call: .; clone_size: .; j_call: TRBJ1-1; v_call: TRBV5-1; cdr3_nt: TGCGCCAGCAGCTCTTCCGGGGACACGGAAGCTTTCTTT; cdr3_aa: CASSSSGDTEAFF
d_call: TRBD1; clone_size: .; j_call: TRBJ1-2; v_call: TRBV28; cdr3_nt: TGTGCCAGCAGTGCAGGGGGCGCTGGGCGTCCTGGCTACACCTTC; cdr3_aa: CASSAGGAGRPGYTF
d_call: .; clone_size: .; j_call: TRBJ2-5; v_call: TRBV28; cdr3_nt: TGTGCCAGCAGACTTGGGACGTACGGGACCCAGTACTTC; cdr3_aa: CASRLGTYGTQYF
d_call: TRBD2; clone_size: .; j_call: TRBJ2-3; v_call: TRBV6-1; cdr3_nt: TGTGCCAGCCATCGGGCGGGAGAACCGACGCAGTATTTT; cdr3_aa: CASHRAGEPTQYF
d_call: .; clone_size: .; j_call: TRBJ1-6; v_call: TRBV6-6; cdr3_nt: TGTGCCAGCAGTTATGGCGCAGCGTATAATTCACCCCTCCACTTT; cdr3_aa: CASSYGAAYNSPLHF
d_call: .; clone_size: .; j_call: TRBJ2-7; v_call: TRBV28; cdr3_nt: TGTGCCAGCGTCGGAGGGGAAGGCCACGAGCAGTACTTC; cdr3_aa: CASVGGEGHEQYF
d_call: TRBD1; clone_size: .; j_call: TRBJ1-1; v_call: TRBV6-1; cdr3_nt: TGTGCCAGCAGTGGGACAGGGGGTGAAGCTTTCTTT; cdr3_aa: CASSGTGGEAFF
d_call: .; clone_size: .; j_call: TRBJ2-2; v_call: TRBV6-6; cdr3_nt: TGTGCCAGCAGGCATCCCGGGCTACAAGGGGAGCTGTTTTTT; cdr3_aa: CASRHPGLQGELFF
d_call: .; clone_size: once; j_call: TRBJ2-2; v_call: TRBV5-1; cdr3_nt: TGCGCCAGCTGTCATCGGGGTAGCACCGGGGAGCTGTTTTTT; cdr3_aa: CASCHRGSTGELFF
d_call: .; clone_size: .; j_call: TRBJ2-1; v_call: TRBV19; cdr3_nt: TGTGCCAGTAGTCGGACAGACGGTGAGCAGTTCTTC; cdr3_aa: CASSRTDGEQFF
d_call: .; clone_size: once; j_call: TRBJ2-1; v_call: TRBV11-2; cdr3_nt: TGTGCCAGCAGCTTAGCAGGGAGGCGCAATGAGCAGTTCTTC; cdr3_aa: CASSLAGRRNEQFF
d_call: .; clone_size: .; j_call: TRBJ1-2; v_call: TRBV5-1; cdr3_nt: TGCGCCAGCAGCGTCAGGGGCTATGGCTACACCTTC; cdr3_aa: CASSVRGYGYTF
d_call: TRBD2; clone_size: .; j_call: TRBJ2-7; v_call: TRBV28; cdr3_nt: TGTGCCAGCAGTCTTAGCGGGAGGGCCCACGAGCAGTACTTC; cdr3_aa: CASSLSGRAHEQYF
d_call: .; clone_size: .; j_call: TRBJ2-3; v_call: TRBV7-8; cdr3_nt: TGTGCCAGCAGCTTAGGAGGATCGGGAGTTGGACTTACGCAGTATTTT; cdr3_aa: CASSLGGSGVGLTQYF
d_call: .; clone_size: .; j_call: TRBJ1-5; v_call: TRBV28; cdr3_nt: TGTGCCAGCAGTTTTAGGGAACAGCCCCAGCATTTT; cdr3_aa: CASSFREQPQHF
d_call: TRBD1; clone_size: .; j_call: TRBJ2-2; v_call: TRBV6-1; cdr3_nt: TGTGCCAGCAGACGGACAGGGAGCACCGGGGAGCTGTTTTTT; cdr3_aa: CASRRTGSTGELFF
d_call: .; clone_size: .; j_call: TRBJ2-7; v_call: TRBV5-1; cdr3_nt: TGCGCCAGCAGCTCCGGGGCGAGCTCCTACGAGCAGTACTTC; cdr3_aa: CASSSGASSYEQYF
d_call: .; clone_size: .; j_call: TRBJ2-3; v_call: TRBV7-9; cdr3_nt: TGTGCCAGCAGCTCCCACTCAGTGGATACGCAGTATTTT; cdr3_aa: CASSSHSVDTQYF
d_call: TRBD2; clone_size: .; j_call: TRBJ2-7; v_call: TRBV11-2; cdr3_nt: TGTGCCAGCAGCTTAGGCGGGAGGTCGGGAAGGGGGTTCTACGAGCAGTACTTC; cdr3_aa: CASSLGGRSGRGFYEQYF